This TCR beta chain was documented in a study of response to subunit inactivated influenza vaccine. Study-wide results and limits: New T cells are recruited in small numbers by each seasonal influenza vaccination, according to the authors' suggestion.

The CDR3 has 14 amino acids. V was shortened by 5 bases and J by 5 bases, with 16 bases between the two germline ends. Each CDR3 protein is one row after TCRdb ran MiXCR on the RT-PCR reads. The sample contains 530,000 or so distinct CDR3 sequences, less than 15% of which appear only once. With respect to this clonotype: Its matching antigen is unknown.

This rearrangement joins TRBV12-3 or TRBV12-4 to TRBJ2-7, with D possibly being TRBD1 or TRBD2 (5 bases each). The source material was PBMCs from blood, sampled about 13 days after vaccination. This TCR was recovered from a man in his fifties or sixties who received an inactivated influenza vaccine. The CDR3 coding sequence is TGTGCCAGCAGTCCGGGACCGAGGCAGGACGAGCAGTACTTC. This gives the protein CASSPGPRQDEQYF.